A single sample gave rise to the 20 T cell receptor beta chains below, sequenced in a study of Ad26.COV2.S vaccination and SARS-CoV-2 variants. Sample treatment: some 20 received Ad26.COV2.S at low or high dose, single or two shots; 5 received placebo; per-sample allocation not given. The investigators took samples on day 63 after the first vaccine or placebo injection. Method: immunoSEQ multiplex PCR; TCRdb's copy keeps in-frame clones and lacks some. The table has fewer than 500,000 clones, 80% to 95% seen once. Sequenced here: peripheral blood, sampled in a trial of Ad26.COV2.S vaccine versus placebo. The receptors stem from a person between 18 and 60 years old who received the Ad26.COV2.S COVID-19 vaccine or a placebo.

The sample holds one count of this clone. CDR3 sequence reads: CASRTFGGTNTGELFF. The DNA of the CDR3 is TGTGCCAGCAGGACTTTCGGGGGAACGAACACCGGGGAGCTGTTTTTT. The rearrangement uses TRBV7-8 and TRBJ2-2; weak D call: TRBD2 (6 bases). Deletions cut 6 bases from V and 0 bases from J, with 14 bases between. In germline, CDR1 is SGHVS, CDR2 FQNEAQ. The CDR3 is made up of 16 amino acids.

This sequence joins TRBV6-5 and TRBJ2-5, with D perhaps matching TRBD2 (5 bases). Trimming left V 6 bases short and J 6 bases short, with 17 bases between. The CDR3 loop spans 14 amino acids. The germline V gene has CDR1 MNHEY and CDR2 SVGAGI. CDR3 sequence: CASSRTGPQQTQYF. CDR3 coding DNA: TGTGCCAGCAGCCGGACTGGTCCCCAGCAGACCCAGTACTTC.

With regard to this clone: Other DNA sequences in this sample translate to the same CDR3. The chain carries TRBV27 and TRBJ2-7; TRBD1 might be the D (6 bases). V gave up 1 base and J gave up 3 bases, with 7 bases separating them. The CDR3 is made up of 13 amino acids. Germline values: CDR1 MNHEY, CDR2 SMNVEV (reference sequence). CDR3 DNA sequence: TGTGCCAGCAGTTTATACAGGGACTACGAGCAGTACTTC. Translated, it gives CASSLYRDYEQYF.

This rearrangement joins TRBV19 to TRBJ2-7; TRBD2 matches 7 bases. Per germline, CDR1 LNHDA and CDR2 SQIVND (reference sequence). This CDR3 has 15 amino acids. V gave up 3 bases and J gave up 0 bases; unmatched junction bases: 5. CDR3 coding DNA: TGTGCCAGTAGTATTGACGGGGGGACCTCCTACGAGCAGTACTTC. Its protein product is CASSIDGGTSYEQYF.

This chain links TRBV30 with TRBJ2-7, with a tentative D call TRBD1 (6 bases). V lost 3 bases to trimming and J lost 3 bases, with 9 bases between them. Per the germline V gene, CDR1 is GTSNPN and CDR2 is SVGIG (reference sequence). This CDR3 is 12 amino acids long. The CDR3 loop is CAWRQGNYEQYF. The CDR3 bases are TGTGCCTGGAGACAGGGCAACTACGAGCAGTACTTC. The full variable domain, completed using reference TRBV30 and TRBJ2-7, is SQTIHQWPATLVQPVGSPLSLECTVEGTSNPNLYWYRQAAGRGLQLLFYSVGIGQISSEVPQNLSASRPQDRQFILSSKKLLLSDSGFYLCAWRQGNYEQYFGPGTRLTVT.

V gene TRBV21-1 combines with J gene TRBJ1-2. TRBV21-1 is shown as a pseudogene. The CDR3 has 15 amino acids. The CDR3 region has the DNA TGTGCCAGCAGCAAATTTCGGAAGGCGAACTATGGCTACACCTTC. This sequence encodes CASSKFRKANYGYTF.

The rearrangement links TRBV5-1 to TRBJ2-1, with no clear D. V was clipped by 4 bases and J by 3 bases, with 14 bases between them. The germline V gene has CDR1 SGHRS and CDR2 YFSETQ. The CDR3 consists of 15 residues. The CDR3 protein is CASSPPSNSYNEQFF. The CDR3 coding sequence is TGCGCCAGCAGCCCACCGTCGAACAGCTACAATGAGCAGTTCTTC.

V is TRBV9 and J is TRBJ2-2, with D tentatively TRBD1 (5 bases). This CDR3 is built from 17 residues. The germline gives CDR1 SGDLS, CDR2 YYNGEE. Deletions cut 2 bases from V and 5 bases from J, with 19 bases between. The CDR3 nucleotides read TGTGCCAGCAGCGTGACCTCAACTGGGGCGCTGACCGGGGAGCTGTTTTTT. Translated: CASSVTSTGALTGELFF.

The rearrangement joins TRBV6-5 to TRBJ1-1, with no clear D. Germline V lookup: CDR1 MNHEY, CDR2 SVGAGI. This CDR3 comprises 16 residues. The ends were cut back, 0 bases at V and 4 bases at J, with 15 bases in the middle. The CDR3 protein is CASSYSTDFSITEAFF. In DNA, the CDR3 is TGTGCCAGCAGTTACTCAACAGACTTTTCGATCACTGAAGCTTTCTTT.

This CDR3 reads CASSRPGSNQPQHF. CDR3 DNA sequence: TGTGCCAGCAGCCGCCCAGGGAGCAATCAGCCCCAGCATTTT. V gene TRBV27 combines with J gene TRBJ1-5; tentative D call: TRBD1 (5 bases). Trimming shortened V by 6 bases and J by 1 base, and 10 bases separated the two germline ends. This CDR3 region has 14 residues. Germline-derived CDR1 and CDR2 are MNHEY and SMNVEV (reference sequence).

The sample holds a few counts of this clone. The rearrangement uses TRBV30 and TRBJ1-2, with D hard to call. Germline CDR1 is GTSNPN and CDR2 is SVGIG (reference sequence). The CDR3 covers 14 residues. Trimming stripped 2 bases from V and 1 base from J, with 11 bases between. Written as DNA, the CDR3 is TGTGCCTGGAGTCCGATGACCCATAACTATGGCTACACCTTC. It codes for CAWSPMTHNYGYTF.

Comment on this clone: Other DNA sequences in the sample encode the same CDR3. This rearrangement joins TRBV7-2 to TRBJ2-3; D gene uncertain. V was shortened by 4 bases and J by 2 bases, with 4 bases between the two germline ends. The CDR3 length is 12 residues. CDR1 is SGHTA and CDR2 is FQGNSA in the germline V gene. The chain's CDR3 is CASSSSTDTQYF. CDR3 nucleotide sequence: TGTGCCAGCAGCTCCTCCACAGATACGCAGTATTTT.

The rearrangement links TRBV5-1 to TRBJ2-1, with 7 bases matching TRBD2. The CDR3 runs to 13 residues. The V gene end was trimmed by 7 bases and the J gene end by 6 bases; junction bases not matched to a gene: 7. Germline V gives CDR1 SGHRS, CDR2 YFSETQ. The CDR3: CASFAGARNEQFF. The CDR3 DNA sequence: TGCGCCAGCTTTGCGGGAGCACGCAATGAGCAGTTCTTC.

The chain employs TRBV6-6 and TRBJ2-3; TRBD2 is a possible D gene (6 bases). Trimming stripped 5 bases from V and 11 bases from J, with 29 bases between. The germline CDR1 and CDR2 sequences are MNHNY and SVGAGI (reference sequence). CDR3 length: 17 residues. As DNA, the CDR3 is TGTGCCAGCAGTCAACTACCACCGGGACTCCCCGATGGTGGGCAGTATTTT. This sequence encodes CASSQLPPGLPDGGQYF.

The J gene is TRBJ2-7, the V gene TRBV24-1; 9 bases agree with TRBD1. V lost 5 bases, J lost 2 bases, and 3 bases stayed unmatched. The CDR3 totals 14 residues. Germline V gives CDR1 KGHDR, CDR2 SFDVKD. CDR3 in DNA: TGTGCCACCAGTGGGACAGGGGAGACCTACGAGCAGTACTTC. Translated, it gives CATSGTGETYEQYF.

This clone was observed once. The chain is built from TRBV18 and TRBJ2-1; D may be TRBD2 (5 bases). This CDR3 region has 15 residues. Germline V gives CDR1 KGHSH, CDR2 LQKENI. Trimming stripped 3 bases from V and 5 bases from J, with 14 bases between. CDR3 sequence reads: CASSPQLALDNEQFF. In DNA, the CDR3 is TGTGCCAGCTCACCTCAACTTGCACTAGACAATGAGCAGTTCTTC.

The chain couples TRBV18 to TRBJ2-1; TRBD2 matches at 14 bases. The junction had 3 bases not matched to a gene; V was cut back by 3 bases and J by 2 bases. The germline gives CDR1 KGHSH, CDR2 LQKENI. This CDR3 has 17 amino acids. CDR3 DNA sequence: TGTGCCAGCTCACCTCCGGGACTAGCGGGAGCCTACAATGAGCAGTTCTTC. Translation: CASSPPGLAGAYNEQFF.

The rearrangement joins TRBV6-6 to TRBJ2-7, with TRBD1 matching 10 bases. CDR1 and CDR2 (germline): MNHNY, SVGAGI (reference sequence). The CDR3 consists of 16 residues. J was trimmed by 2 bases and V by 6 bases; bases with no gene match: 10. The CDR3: CASSPIEGQGTYEQYF. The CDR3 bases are TGTGCCAGCAGCCCCATTGAGGGACAGGGGACCTACGAGCAGTACTTC.

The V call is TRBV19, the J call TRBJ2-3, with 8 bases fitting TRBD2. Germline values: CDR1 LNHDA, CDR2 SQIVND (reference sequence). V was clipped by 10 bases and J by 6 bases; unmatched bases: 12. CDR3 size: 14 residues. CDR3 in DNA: TGTGCCACTACGACTAGCGTCATCAGGGATACGCAGTATTTT. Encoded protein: CATTTSVIRDTQYF.

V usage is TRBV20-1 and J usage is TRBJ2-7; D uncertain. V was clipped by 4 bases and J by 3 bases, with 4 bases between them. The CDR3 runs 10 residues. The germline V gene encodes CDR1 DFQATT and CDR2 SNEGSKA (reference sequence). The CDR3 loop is CSATDYEQYF. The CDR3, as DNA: TGCAGTGCTACGGACTACGAGCAGTACTTC.